Following are 25 T cell receptor beta chains from one sample sequenced in a study of blood T cells in healthy people across ages. PCR was performed a second time for about 7 to 12 cycles using a sample-barcoded 5' primer and a J-beta primer mix. TCRdb re-called the 5' RACE reads through MiXCR, storing one row per CDR3 protein. The table lists 1.4 million or so distinct CDR3 sequences, about 42% of them singletons. Material: blood. The receptor source for this set is a woman between 18 and 30 years old in good health.

This clonotype was recorded a few times. The chain employs TRBV4-3 and TRBJ2-3; D is unresolved. CDR1 is LGHNA, CDR2 YSLEER, per germline. Trimming removed 4 bases at V and 9 bases at J, with 11 bases between. The CDR3 consists of 12 residues. The CDR3, as DNA: TGCGCCAGCAGCCCAGGCGTGGGGACGCAGTATTTT. This encodes CASSPGVGTQYF.

As regards this clonotype: The germline gene is not matched at one end of the junction; a read error may be the cause. The chain joins TRBV5-1 to TRBJ1-2; D gene ambiguous. Germline CDR1 SGHRS, CDR2 YFSETQ. This CDR3 contains 15 residues. CDR3 in DNA: TGCGCCAGCAGCTTGGATCAACAGCCTAACCATGGCTACACCTTC. Translated, it gives CASSLDQQPNHGYTF.

The DNA of the CDR3 is TGCGCCAGCAGCTTGGGCAGGGACTGGAACACTGAAGCTTTCTTT. Protein: CASSLGRDWNTEAFF. The chain has TRBV5-1 and TRBJ1-1, with D tentatively TRBD1 (5 bases). CDR1 and CDR2 from the germline V gene are SGHRS and YFSETQ. The length of the CDR3 is 15 residues. Trimming removed 0 bases at V and 1 base at J, with 10 bases between.

This clonotype has more than one count but fewer than ten. The chain employs TRBV7-9 and TRBJ2-3; no reliable D call. CDR1 SEHNR and CDR2 FQNEAQ come from the germline V gene (reference sequence). Deletions cut 5 bases from V and 3 bases from J, with 15 bases between. The CDR3 loop spans 15 amino acids. The CDR3 sequence is CASSPPTWGTDTQYF. In DNA, the CDR3 is TGTGCCAGCAGCCCCCCTACTTGGGGAACAGATACGCAGTATTTT.

This sequence joins TRBV12-3 or TRBV12-4 and TRBJ1-5; 10 nucleotides agree with TRBD1. V was clipped by 6 bases and J by 0 bases; unmatched bases: 5. The CDR3 has 16 amino acids. The CDR3 region is CASSGTGDHSNQPQHF. The CDR3 DNA follows: TGTGCCAGCAGCGGGACAGGGGACCATAGCAATCAGCCCCAGCATTTT.

Many counts were recorded for this clonotype. At one end the junction does not follow the germline gene, possibly because of a read error. The chain has TRBV12-3 or TRBV12-4 and TRBJ2-1, with 7 bases identical to TRBD2. This CDR3 is 14 amino acids long. The CDR3 here is CASSRGLSSNEQFF. CDR3 in DNA: TGTGCCAGCAGTCGGGGACTATCCTCCAATGAGCAGTTCTTC.

J is TRBJ1-2 and V is TRBV6-5; 8 bases match TRBD1. Trimming at V came to 5 bases and at J to 9 bases, leaving 11 bases not matched to a gene. The CDR3 is made up of 14 amino acids. The V gene's germline CDR1 is MNHEY and CDR2 SVGAGI. This CDR3 is CASSDRGREGSYTF. In DNA, the CDR3 is TGTGCCAGCAGTGACAGGGGTCGAGAGGGCAGCTACACCTTC.

This clonotype was counted between two and nine times. The chain links TRBV25-1 to TRBJ2-6; D is unclear. This CDR3 has 12 residues. CDR1 and CDR2 (germline): MGHDK, SYGVNS. The CDR3 sequence: CAVGRGANVLTF. The CDR3 nucleotides read TGTGCAGTTGGACGTGGGGCCAACGTCCTGACTTTC.

Remarks on this clonotype: Just one base apart from a much larger clone, this may be a read error. The rearrangement uses TRBV12-3 or TRBV12-4 and TRBJ2-5; no clear D gene. The DNA end favors TRBJ2-1, so the J call may be wrong. This CDR3 is built from 14 residues. In DNA, the CDR3 is TGTGCCAGCAGCAGAATACTGTACCAAGAGACCCAGTTCTTC. This gives the protein CASSRILYQETQFF.

There are a few counts of this clonotype. The V gene is TRBV6-2 or TRBV6-3, the J gene TRBJ1-2; D not certain. The CDR3 is 16 amino acids. The germline V and J ends were trimmed by 0 bases and 2 bases, with 13 bases remaining between them. The germline V gene has CDR1 MNHEY and CDR2 SVGEGT. The CDR3 reads CASSYSTAGFNYGYTF. Here the CDR3 DNA reads TGTGCCAGCAGTTACTCGACGGCCGGGTTCAACTATGGCTACACCTTC.

Only a few counts were recorded for this clonotype. This rearrangement joins TRBV19 to TRBJ2-5; no reliable D call. Germline loops: CDR1 LNHDA, CDR2 SQIVND (reference sequence). V was shortened by 1 base and J by 5 bases, with 11 bases between the two germline ends. This CDR3 comprises 14 residues. CDR3 in amino acids: CASSIGLTVETQYF. DNA for the CDR3: TGTGCCAGTAGTATAGGGTTAACAGTGGAGACCCAGTACTTC.

The chain recombines TRBV3-1 with TRBJ2-7; 13 nucleotides match TRBD2. Germline values: CDR1 LGHDT, CDR2 YNNKEL (reference sequence). The CDR3 is made up of 13 amino acids. Germline trimming cut 10 bases from V and 7 bases from J; bases unmatched to any gene: 7. DNA for the CDR3: TGTGCCACCGGACTAGCGGGAGACAATGAGCAGTACTTC. It translates to CATGLAGDNEQYF.

This clonotype was detected only once. The V and J genes are TRBV20-1 and TRBJ2-2; 10 nucleotides line up with TRBD1. CDR3 length: 16 amino acids. V lost 0 bases to trimming and J lost 6 bases; unmatched junction nucleotides: 7. Per germline, CDR1 DFQATT and CDR2 SNEGSKA (reference sequence). The CDR3, as DNA: TGCAGTGCTAGAGAACGAAGGACAGGGGGGGCCGGGGAGCTGTTTTTT. It yields the protein CSARERRTGGAGELFF.

This clonotype occurred once. This may come from a read error, since a much larger clone is one base off. The gene calls are TRBV7-2 and TRBJ2-7; D is unclear. The tail of the sequence fits TRBJ2-5 better, so the J call may be wrong. This CDR3 has 12 amino acids. Looked up from germline, CDR1 is SGHTA and CDR2 is FQGNSA. CDR3 coding DNA: TGTGCCAGCAGCTTCGGGTGGGAGACCCAGTACTTC. Translated, it gives CASSFGWETQYF.

This clonotype was counted at least ten times. V gene TRBV4-3 combines with J gene TRBJ2-3, with unresolved D. The CDR3 has 17 residues. CDR1 is LGHNA and CDR2 is YSLEER in the germline V gene. The germline V and J ends were trimmed by 0 bases and 3 bases, with 16 bases remaining between them. CDR3 protein: CASSQDSGPRRTDTQYF. The CDR3 DNA reads TGCGCCAGCAGCCAAGATTCCGGGCCGAGAAGGACAGATACGCAGTATTTT.

This sequence joins TRBV20-1 and TRBJ1-2; D might be TRBD1 (6 bases). Germline CDR1 reads DFQATT; CDR2 reads SNEGSKA (reference sequence). This CDR3 spans 12 amino acids. V was pared by 5 bases and J by 2 bases, with 9 bases between. The CDR3 DNA follows: TGCAGTGCTCCGGACAGAAACTATGGCTACACCTTC. Its translation is CSAPDRNYGYTF.

The V and J genes are TRBV19 and TRBJ2-5, with D maybe TRBD1 (6 bases). Germline assignment: CDR1 LNHDA and CDR2 SQIVND (reference sequence). The V end lost 4 bases, the J end lost 3 bases, and 15 bases lay between the germline ends. CDR3 length equals 15 residues. CDR3 nucleotide sequence: TGTGCCAGTAGTACCTTATTGGCAGGGGAAGAGACCCAGTACTTC. Translation gives CASSTLLAGEETQYF.

The chain uses TRBV4-2 and TRBJ2-7, with D tentatively TRBD2 (5 bases). From germline, CDR1 is LGHNA and CDR2 YNFKEQ. Trimming took off 1 base at V and 1 base at J, with 17 bases between the two ends. The CDR3 contains 17 residues. The CDR3 reads CASSQVLLMSGSYEQYF. For the CDR3, the DNA is TGTGCCAGCAGCCAAGTCCTTCTTATGAGCGGATCCTACGAGCAGTACTTC.

The table lists this clonotype with a count of one. This chain uses TRBV5-4 with TRBJ1-2; no reliable D call. This CDR3 contains 16 residues. V shed 2 bases and J shed 4 bases, with 18 bases lying between them. Germline V CDR1 and CDR2: SGHNT, YYREEE (reference sequence). The CDR3 sequence is CASSFRWGSGSYGYTF. CDR3 DNA: TGTGCCAGCAGCTTTCGGTGGGGTTCAGGTAGCTATGGCTACACCTTC.

V and J are TRBV4-3 and TRBJ1-1; TRBD1 is a possible D gene (6 bases). This CDR3 spans 17 amino acids. V gave up 0 bases and J gave up 6 bases, with 20 bases separating them. The germline CDR1 and CDR2 sequences are LGHNA and YSLEER. The CDR3, as DNA: TGCGCCAGCAGCCAAGAGTTGGGAACAGGGACACGCGCTGAAGCTTTCTTT. Translation: CASSQELGTGTRAEAFF.

The chain couples TRBV6-2 or TRBV6-3 to TRBJ1-2, with TRBD1 identical over 10 bases. The CDR3 is 14 amino acids. The germline V gene encodes CDR1 MNHEY and CDR2 SVGEGT. V lost 2 bases and J lost 6; bases outside the gene matches: 3. The CDR3 DNA is TGTGCCAGCAGTTACGGGACAGGGGTCCATGGCTACACCTTC. Protein product: CASSYGTGVHGYTF.

This clonotype was seen a few times. The V call is TRBV6-5, the J call TRBJ2-5, with a possible D match to TRBD2 (6 bases). The DNA matches TRBJ2-7 better at its end, which makes the J call doubtful. This CDR3 has 15 amino acids. Germline V gene data show CDR1 as MNHEY and CDR2 as SVGAGI. CDR3 in amino acids: CASSYGSGGLYEQYF. DNA for the CDR3: TGTGCCAGCAGTTACGGTAGCGGAGGCCTCTACGAGCAGTACTTC.

The CDR3 is CAISEGRTSSYNEQFF. The CDR3 nucleotides read TGTGCCATCAGTGAGGGTCGGACCAGCTCCTACAATGAGCAGTTCTTC. The gene calls are TRBV10-3 and TRBJ2-1; D unclear. The V end lost 2 bases, the J end lost 0 bases, and 11 bases lay between the germline ends. CDR3 size: 16 residues. Germline V gene data show CDR1 as ENHRY and CDR2 as SYGVKD.

V gene TRBV7-8 combines with J gene TRBJ1-2; 9 nucleotides align to TRBD1. From germline, CDR1 is SGHVS and CDR2 FQNEAQ. This CDR3 contains 19 residues. The junction had 16 bases not matched to a gene; V was cut back by 1 base and J by 4 bases. The CDR3 DNA reads as TGTGCCAGCAGCTTAGTCCCCCCGAACAGGGGGCTTGGGATCTATGGCTACACCTTC. Encoded protein: CASSLVPPNRGLGIYGYTF.

This chain connects TRBV20-1 to TRBJ2-1; D remains ambiguous. The end of the DNA is better explained by TRBJ2-7, so the J call may be wrong. Germline V lookup: CDR1 DFQATT, CDR2 SNEGSKA (reference sequence). This CDR3 contains 11 residues. The CDR3: CSLQSYNEQYF. The CDR3 DNA reads as TGCAGTCTCCAATCCTACAATGAGCAGTACTTC.